The source of this T cell receptor beta chain is a study of T cells in Graves' hyperthyroidism and ophthalmopathy. Findings and caveats of the study: Most clonotypes expanded in the thyroid (above 0.001) were also present in blood. It was a median roughly six months before onset that the model predicted ophthalmopathy.

Regarding this clonotype: Its antigen remains unknown.

RNA transcripts gave rise to amplified TCR beta CDR3 regions. A first-round RT-PCR of the TCR CDR3 used the HTBI primer set. TCRdb itself ran the multiplex PCR reads through MiXCR, one entry per CDR3 protein. The table includes hundreds of thousands of distinct CDR3 sequences, approximately 44% detected once. It was considered stable Graves' hyperthyroidism when ophthalmopathy did not progress within 18 months. Trimming cost V 6 bases and J 5 bases; bases outside gene matches: 8. CDR3 length: 14 residues. Per the germline V gene, CDR1 is SNHLY and CDR2 is FYNNEI. Sequenced input: peripheral blood or thyroid tissue (not recorded which). The J gene is TRBJ2-7, the V gene TRBV2; TRBD1 matches at 9 bases. The sequence came from a woman aged 18-29 years with Graves' hyperthyroidism. This chain's CDR3 is CASSDRDRVHEQYF. DNA of the CDR3: TGTGCCAGCAGCGACCGGGACAGGGTCCACGAGCAGTACTTC.